This is a list of T cell receptor beta chains from one sample in a study of T cell responses to AZD1222 COVID-19 vaccine. Profiled with immunoSEQ multiplex PCR; TCRdb holds only in-frame clones, not every one. The sample yields 140,000 to 150,000 clones, around 94% seen once. Specimen: peripheral blood, collected after recovery from COVID-19. These receptors were taken from an adult who had recovered from COVID-19. CDR3s leave out the opening cysteine and the closing phenylalanine or tryptophan. Not all rows give a size; the values are once, few, many and, for expanded clones, a class.

v_call clone_size cdr3_aa
TRBV2 - ASSVGTGEGYEQY
TRBV9 once ASSVDPREGMVGRNTQY
TRBV20-1 - SAFGRGGYT
TRBV6-5 - ASSRTPNYGYT
TRBV6-5 - ASRATTVLPNTIY
TRBV6-6 - ASTRQPAYNEQF
TRBV5-5 - ASSTTITGLRDTEAF
TRBV29-1 - SVEMAGVNTEAF
TRBV27 - ASSSLDTNYGYT
TRBV6-1 - VCTGNTGELF
TRBV29-1 - SVGRTGFYNEQF
TRBV28 - ASSPHMNLNTGELF
TRBV5-6 - ASGTGRDHEQF
TRBV28 - ASSSFSGGSYEQY
TRBV10-3 - AISESVYEQY
TRBV6-4 - ASRKFMEGTEAF
TRBV10-3 - AISEFEEKSPLH
TRBV3-1/TRBV3-2 - ASSQGGAAQETQY
TRBV19 - ASSIGRAGGLSNQPQH
TRBV10-3 - AISEGTGHNEKLF
TRBV3-1/TRBV3-2 - ASSQAVRGAYEQY
TRBV6-5 - ASSLGLLVYEQY
TRBV6-1 - ASSETTGGPDTQY
TRBV7-9 - ASSWGPNNEKLF
TRBV28 once ASSIGTGGNTEAF
TRBV7-9 - ASSPFRQEDTEAF
TRBV5-6 - ASSFRGIGNTIY
TRBV28 - ASRGGGPNTEAF
TRBV5-6 - ASSLLGARDYEQY
TRBV15 - ATSRRPGLAGGVGELF
TRBV4-1 once ASSEPNPIVNEQF
TRBV28 - ASSPPGTKQLAKNIQY
TRBV19 few ASSYLTTGGSDTEAF